This TCR beta chain derives from a study of shared clonotypes between healthy human individuals. Notes on this clone: Its target is unknown. The junction departs from the called germline gene at one end, perhaps through a read error.

Naive CD8 cells lacked CD45RO and underwent positive selection for CCR7, leaving out terminally differentiated effector memory CD45RA+ cells. There were no recent acute infections or vaccinations among the donors, who were healthy HIV-negative adults. Germline-derived CDR1 and CDR2 are GTSNPN and SVGIG (reference sequence). This CDR3 region has 13 residues. Using immunoSEQ multiplex PCR, the repertoire was profiled, and TCRdb retains in-frame clones only, with some absent. The sample shows a few million clones, 80% to 95% of them seen only once. General observations from the study: The represented genetic and exposure-history diversity was limited by the small number of donors.

The chain uses TRBV30 and TRBJ1-1; 7 bases map to TRBD1. Sequences were obtained from naive CD8+ T cells from PBMCs. This receptor was obtained from a man aged 18 to 30 in good health. Some clones in this sample may be carry-over from other donors' samples. The CDR3 region is CVWSKGANTEAFF. The CDR3 DNA reads as TGTGTCTGGAGTAAGGGGGCGAACACTGAAGCTTTCTTT. Combining the CDR3 with reference TRBV30 and TRBJ1-1 gives the whole variable domain SQTIHQWPATLVQPVGSPLSLECTVEGTSNPNLYWYRQAAGRGLQLLFYSVGIGQISSEVPQNLSASRPQDRQFILSSKKLLLSDSGFYLCVWSKGANTEAFFGQGTRLTVV.